This entry features one T cell receptor beta chain sequence. Its recognized antigen is unknown. The record has no base qualities; no much larger clone is one base away. In this study, focal radiation therapy paired with CTLA-4 blockade (ipilimumab) was tested in patients who had chemo-refractory metastatic non-small-cell lung cancer. The CDR3 contains 13 residues, cysteine and phenylalanine counted. CDR3 DNA only is kept here, 39 bases in frame from base 1. Between the V and J ends, shortened by 9 bases and 3 bases respectively, the junction contains 12 bases. CDR1 and CDR2, looked up from the germline V gene, are MNHNS and SASEGT. The library was produced with the immunoSEQ multiplex PCR assay. TCRdb mirrors the immuneACCESS table, restricted to in-frame sequences. Some clones are absent from its copies; in checked studies, under half trace to an unresolved V gene, and the reason for the others is unknown. The sample table holds about 94,000 clones, of which roughly 80% were seen once. Of the sample, about 26% is held by the ten largest clones.

This sample is drawn from a study of radiotherapy plus CTLA-4 blockade in lung cancer (dated by TCRdb to 2016 to 2018). A note on the overall study: Objective responses were observed in 15% to 20% of enrolled patients, and disease control was achieved in around 30%.

On the study overall, not on this receptor specifically: Increased serum interferon-beta after radiation, together with early dynamic changes in blood T cell clones, were reported to be the strongest predictors of response. TCR clones derived from tumors expanded in peripheral blood after treatment with radiotherapy and ipilimumab.

Sequences were derived from peripheral blood, sampled from a patient treated with radiotherapy plus ipilimumab. The rearranged chain carries TRBV6-1 and TRBJ1-5; matching of 6 bases hints at TRBD1 as the D gene. The sequence was collected from a human donor with non-small cell lung cancer that progressed on radiotherapy plus ipilimumab. The DNA is as follows: TGTGCCAGTGCGGACAGATTCAATCAGCCCCAGCATTTT. Translated, it reads CASADRFNQPQHF.